Following are 20 T cell receptor beta chains from one sample sequenced in a study of T-cell memory formation after mild COVID-19. TCRdb called the 5' RACE reads again in MiXCR, with one record for every CDR3 protein. The sample has a few hundred thousand distinct CDR3 sequences, around 19% seen once. Sequenced sample: PBMCs or a T cell subset sorted from them (not recorded which). The receptor source for this set is a man aged 18 to 29 who had mild COVID-19 (a few samples of this study predate the infection). Cell type and time point are not known.

This clonotype occurred many times. The genes are TRBV4-1 and TRBJ2-2, with 9 nucleotides matching TRBD1. CDR3 length equals 15 residues. V was clipped by 1 base and J by 5 bases; unmatched bases: 2. Germline V CDR1 and CDR2: MGHRA, YSYEKL. The CDR3 nucleotides read TGCGCCAGCAGCCAAGGGGACAGGGTGACCGGGGAGCTGTTTTTT. Protein sequence: CASSQGDRVTGELFF.

The genes are TRBV4-3 and TRBJ2-3, with 7 nucleotides matching TRBD2. CDR1 and CDR2 from the germline V gene are LGHNA and YSLEER. This CDR3 has 16 residues. The junction had 13 bases not matched to a gene; V was cut back by 4 bases and J by 6 bases. This CDR3 reads CASSPMASGAGDTQYF. In nucleotides, the CDR3 is TGCGCCAGCAGCCCCATGGCCAGCGGGGCTGGGGATACGCAGTATTTT.

The chain couples TRBV20-1 to TRBJ2-2; 8 nucleotides agree with TRBD1. This CDR3 is 15 amino acids long. CDR1 DFQATT and CDR2 SNEGSKA come from the germline V gene (reference sequence). Trimming at V came to 5 bases and at J to 2 bases, leaving 7 bases not matched to a gene. In DNA, the CDR3 is TGCAGTGCTCCGAGAGACAGGGGCAACACCGGGGAGCTGTTTTTT. Its translation: CSAPRDRGNTGELFF.

In its sample, this clonotype was seen a few times. The CDR3 region has the DNA TGTGCCAGCAGGAAGACAGGGGACTACGAGCAGTACGTC. Translation: CASRKTGDYEQYV. This rearrangement joins TRBV6-5 to TRBJ2-7, with 8 bases that match TRBD1. This CDR3 has 13 residues. Germline loops: CDR1 MNHEY, CDR2 SVGAGI. Trimming removed 6 bases from V and 3 bases from J; junction bases left unmatched: 4.

The genes are TRBV11-1 and TRBJ1-2; 8 bases agree with TRBD1. The germline CDR1 and CDR2 sequences are SGHAT and FQDESV (reference sequence). CDR3 size: 15 residues. V lost 5 bases and J lost 0; bases outside the gene matches: 5. CDR3 in amino acids: CASSKTGDANYGYTF. The CDR3 DNA sequence: TGTGCCAGCAGCAAGACAGGGGATGCTAACTATGGCTACACCTTC.

This clonotype was found a few times. The CDR3 reads CASRGLTASYEQYV. CDR3 coding DNA: TGTGCCAGCAGAGGCCTGACAGCCTCCTACGAGCAGTACGTC. The chain combines TRBV6-2 or TRBV6-3 with TRBJ2-7, with D possibly matching TRBD1 (5 bases). Germline CDR1 and CDR2: MNHEY and SVGEGT. V was clipped by 6 bases and J by 0 bases, with 12 bases between them. This CDR3 is built from 14 residues.

The sample holds many counts of this clonotype. The chain is built from TRBV18 and TRBJ2-5; D gene uncertain. This CDR3 spans 11 amino acids. Trimming stripped 2 bases from V and 5 bases from J, with 3 bases between. CDR1 is KGHSH and CDR2 is LQKENI in the germline V gene. The CDR3 sequence is CASSPLETQYF. In DNA, the CDR3 is TGTGCCAGCTCACCATTGGAGACCCAGTACTTC. The variable domain in full, completed from reference TRBV18 and TRBJ2-5, reads NAGVMQNPRHLVRRRGQEARLRCSPMKGHSHVYWYRQLPEEGLKFMVYLQKENIIDESGMPKERFSAEFPKEGPSILRIQQVVRGDSAAYFCASSPLETQYFGPGTRLLVL.

The genes are TRBV7-2 and TRBJ2-1, with D hard to call. The CDR3 is 14 amino acids. The ends were cut back, 0 bases at V and 6 bases at J, with 9 bases in the middle. Germline CDR1 is SGHTA and CDR2 is FQGNSA. CDR3 nucleotide sequence: TGTGCCAGCAGCTTAGCCGGCTCACGCAATGAGCAGTTCTTC. It specifies CASSLAGSRNEQFF.

This clonotype was seen a few times. The V gene is TRBV9, the J gene TRBJ2-7; D is perhaps TRBD2 (6 bases). V was cut by 4 bases and J by 2 bases, with 13 bases left in between. Germline lookup yields CDR1 SGDLS and CDR2 YYNGEE. The CDR3 runs 14 residues. CDR3 nucleotide sequence: TGTGCCAGCAGCCCAGCGGGTAGGGCCTACGAGCAGTACTTC. This sequence encodes CASSPAGRAYEQYF.

This clonotype was picked up many times. V gene TRBV3-1 combines with J gene TRBJ2-1, with 7 bases identical to TRBD2. The germline CDR1 and CDR2 sequences are LGHDT and YNNKEL (reference sequence). Trimming removed 4 bases from V and 8 bases from J; junction bases left unmatched: 5. The CDR3 covers 13 residues. The CDR3 reads CASSRGEGYEQFF. CDR3 DNA: TGTGCCAGCAGCCGTGGGGAGGGTTATGAGCAGTTCTTC.

In its sample, this clonotype was seen many times. J is TRBJ2-2 and V is TRBV4-2; D not resolved. V lost 5 bases and J lost 10, with 11 bases in between. The germline CDR1 and CDR2 sequences are LGHNA and YNFKEQ. This CDR3 spans 12 amino acids. Here the CDR3 reads CASSFSEEELFF. For the CDR3, the DNA is TGTGCCAGCAGCTTCAGCGAAGAGGAGCTGTTTTTT.

In this sample, this clonotype turned up many times. This chain links TRBV15 with TRBJ2-5; TRBD1 is a possible D gene (5 bases). Germline V lookup: CDR1 LNHNV, CDR2 YYDKDF (reference sequence). This CDR3 has 14 residues. Trimming removed 3 bases at V and 1 base at J, with 9 bases between. The CDR3 bases are TGTGCCACCAGCAGTCGTAGGGGCCAAGAGACCCAGTACTTC. Its translation is CATSSRRGQETQYF. The variable domain in full, with the rest retrieved from reference TRBV15 and TRBJ2-5, is DAMVIQNPRYQVTQFGKPVTLSCSQTLNHNVMYWYQQKSSQAPKLLFHYYDKDFNNEADTPDNFQSRRPNTSFCFLDIRSPGLGDTAMYLCATSSRRGQETQYFGPGTRLLVL.

The chain employs TRBV5-5 and TRBJ1-5, with unresolved D. Trimming left V 0 bases short and J 6 bases short, with 10 bases between. The CDR3 runs to 14 residues. Germline V gene sequence: CDR1 SGHKS, CDR2 YYEKEE (reference sequence). The CDR3 loop is CASSLGAGSQPQHF. CDR3 bases: TGTGCCAGCAGCTTGGGTGCGGGGTCTCAGCCCCAGCATTTT.

The chain links TRBV29-1 to TRBJ2-1; a possible D gene is TRBD2 (7 bases). Germline values: CDR1 SQVTM, CDR2 ANQGSEA. The V end lost 2 bases, the J end lost 4 bases, and 12 bases lay between the germline ends. This CDR3 comprises 14 residues. CDR3 coding DNA: TGCAGCGTTGAAATGGGGGGGCGGTACAATGAGCAGTTCTTC. Its translation is CSVEMGGRYNEQFF.

This clonotype was recorded a few times. V usage is TRBV6-2 or TRBV6-3 and J usage is TRBJ1-1, with D unclear. The ends were cut back, 2 bases at V and 6 bases at J, with 13 bases in the middle. This CDR3 contains 14 residues. The germline V gene has CDR1 MNHEY and CDR2 SVGEGT. The CDR3 here is CASSYGLLGSEAFF. Written as DNA, the CDR3 is TGTGCCAGCAGTTACGGGTTGCTGGGTTCTGAAGCTTTCTTT.

The V gene is TRBV29-1, the J gene TRBJ1-1, with a possible D match to TRBD1 (6 bases). The CDR3 covers 12 residues. V was trimmed by 5 bases and J by 8 bases, leaving 15 bases between them. Germline CDR1 is SQVTM and CDR2 is ANQGSEA. CDR3 sequence (DNA): TGCAGCGTTCCCACAGCGCAGGGGGAAGCTTTCTTT. Encoded protein: CSVPTAQGEAFF. The entire variable domain, with the rest obtained from reference TRBV29-1 and TRBJ1-1, is as follows: SAVISQKPSRDICQRGTSLTIQCQVDSQVTMMFWYRQQPGQSLTLIATANQGSEATYESGFVIDKFPISRPNLTFSTLTVSNMSPEDSSIYLCSVPTAQGEAFFGQGTRLTVV.

J is TRBJ2-1 and V is TRBV10-2; tentative D call: TRBD2 (6 bases). This CDR3 has 14 amino acids. Trimming stripped 10 bases from V and 7 bases from J, with 20 bases between. The germline CDR1 and CDR2 sequences are WSHSY and SAAADI. CDR3 nucleotide sequence: TGCGCCAACCCGCTCCGGGGGTACAGGAATGAGCAGTTCTTC. Translating it yields CANPLRGYRNEQFF.

The chain is built from TRBV19 and TRBJ1-5, with unresolved D. Trimming stripped 3 bases from V and 3 bases from J, with 9 bases between. Germline V gene data show CDR1 as LNHDA and CDR2 as SQIVND (reference sequence). This CDR3 region has 14 residues. CDR3 in DNA: TGTGCCAGTAGTATGAATCCGGTCAATCAGCCCCAGCATTTT. Translated, it gives CASSMNPVNQPQHF. The whole variable domain, remainder taken from reference TRBV19 and TRBJ1-5, is DGGITQSPKYLFRKEGQNVTLSCEQNLNHDAMYWYRQDPGQGLRLIYYSQIVNDFQKGDIAEGYSVSREKKESFPLTVTSAQKNPTAFYLCASSMNPVNQPQHFGDGTRLSIL.

This clonotype was observed a few times. V usage is TRBV11-2 and J usage is TRBJ2-2; 7 bases align to TRBD1. The CDR3 is 16 residues long. V was clipped by 5 bases and J by 5 bases; unmatched bases: 11. Germline V CDR1 and CDR2: SGHAT, FQNNGV. DNA of the CDR3: TGTGCCAGCAGCAGCGGCTACAGGGGTGGAACCGGGGAGCTGTTTTTT. Protein product: CASSSGYRGGTGELFF.

The chain employs TRBV7-2 and TRBJ2-4; weak D call: TRBD2 (6 bases). The CDR3 has 13 amino acids. Trimming took 1 base from V and 9 from J, leaving 10 bases between them. Germline CDR1 is SGHTA and CDR2 is FQGNSA. CDR3 nucleotides: TGTGCCAGCAGCTTAGTCCCTAGCGCCATTCAGTACTTC. Translated, it gives CASSLVPSAIQYF.